This T cell receptor (beta chain) was recovered during a study of tumor-infiltrating lymphocytes in primary liver carcinoma. Study overall: The cohort included men and women aged 30 to 69 years.

Germline V lookup: CDR1 MDHEN, CDR2 SYDVKM. CDR3 length: 14 amino acids. Trimming removed 5 bases from V and 9 bases from J, with 20 bases in between. Unsorted bulk tissue (about 20-32 mg) underwent RNA and DNA co-extraction. The investigators made TCR beta cDNA from approximately 0.5 ug total RNA, using a constant-region primer. Three nested multiplex PCR rounds, a slightly modified ARM-PCR method, built the TCR beta libraries. TRBV1-TRBV30 forward and Cbeta reverse primers drove the first two roughly 10-cycle rounds. TCRdb re-analysed the multiplex PCR reads in MiXCR, keeping a single row per CDR3 protein. The profile covers 20,000 to 25,000 distinct CDR3 sequences, with 65% to 85% appearing a single time and less than 40% taken by the ten largest.

The chain employs TRBV28 and TRBJ2-7, with D tentatively TRBD2 (5 bases). The sequenced material came from liver tumor tissue from sampling region 2. Subset indicated: tumor region T2, inferior pole. The TCR was taken from a woman aged 25 to 39 with primary liver carcinoma and hepatitis B virus infection. The DNA for the CDR3 is TGTGCCAGCAGTCCCCGGGGAGTGTCCTATGGGCAGTACTTC. Its translation is CASSPRGVSYGQYF. Filled out from reference TRBV28 and TRBJ2-7, the complete variable domain reads DVKVTQSSRYLVKRTGEKVFLECVQDMDHENMFWYRQDPGLGLRLIYFSYDVKMKEKGDIPEGYSVSREKKERFSLILESASTNQTSMYLCASSPRGVSYGQYFGPGTRLTVT.